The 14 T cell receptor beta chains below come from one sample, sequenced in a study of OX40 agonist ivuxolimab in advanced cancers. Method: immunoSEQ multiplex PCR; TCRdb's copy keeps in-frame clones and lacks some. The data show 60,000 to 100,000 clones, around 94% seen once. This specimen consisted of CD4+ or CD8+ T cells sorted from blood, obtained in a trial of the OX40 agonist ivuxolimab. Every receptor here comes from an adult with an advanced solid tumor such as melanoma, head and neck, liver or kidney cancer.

The CDR3 region has the DNA TGTGCCAGCAGCTTGGAAGGGAACACCGGGGAGCTGTTTTTT. Its translation is CASSLEGNTGELFF. This chain uses TRBV5-8 with TRBJ2-2, with D uncertain. Germline CDR1 and CDR2: SGHTS and YDEGEE. Between the trimmed V and J ends, which lost 0 bases and 1 base, there was a span of 4 bases. The CDR3 totals 14 residues.

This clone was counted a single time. The CDR3 region has the DNA TGTGCCAGCAGCCCGGCCGACAGGGGGCGTGGCTACGAGCAGTACTTC. This sequence encodes CASSPADRGRGYEQYF. The chain joins TRBV7-6 to TRBJ2-7; 10 bases align to TRBD1. Per germline, CDR1 SGHVS and CDR2 FNYEAQ. The J segment lost 3 bases and the V segment lost 5 bases, leaving 10 bases of the junction unmatched. This CDR3 has 16 residues.

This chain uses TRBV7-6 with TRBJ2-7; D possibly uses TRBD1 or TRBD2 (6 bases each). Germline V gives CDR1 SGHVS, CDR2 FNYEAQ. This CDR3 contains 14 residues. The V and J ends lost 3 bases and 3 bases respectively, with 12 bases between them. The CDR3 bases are TGTGCCAGCAGCTTCGAGGCGGGACACTACGAGCAGTACTTC. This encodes CASSFEAGHYEQYF.

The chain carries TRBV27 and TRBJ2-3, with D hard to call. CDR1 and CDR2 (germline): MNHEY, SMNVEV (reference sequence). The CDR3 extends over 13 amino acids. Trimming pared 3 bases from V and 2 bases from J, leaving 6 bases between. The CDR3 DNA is TGTGCCAGCAGTTTTGGGTACACAGATACGCAGTATTTT. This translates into CASSFGYTDTQYF.

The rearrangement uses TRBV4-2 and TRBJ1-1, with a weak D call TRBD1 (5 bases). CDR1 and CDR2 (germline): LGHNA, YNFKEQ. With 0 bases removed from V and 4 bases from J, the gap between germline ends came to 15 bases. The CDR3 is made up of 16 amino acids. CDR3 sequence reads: CASSQEASRGGTEAFF. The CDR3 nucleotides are TGTGCCAGCAGCCAAGAAGCGTCGAGGGGCGGCACTGAAGCTTTCTTT.

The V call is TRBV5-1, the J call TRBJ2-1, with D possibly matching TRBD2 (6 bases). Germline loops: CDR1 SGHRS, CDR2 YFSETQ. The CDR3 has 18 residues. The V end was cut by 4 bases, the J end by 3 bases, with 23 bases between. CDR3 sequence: CASSHLGGRPDFYNEQFF. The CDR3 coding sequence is TGCGCCAGCAGCCACTTGGGGGGACGACCCGACTTCTACAATGAGCAGTTCTTC.

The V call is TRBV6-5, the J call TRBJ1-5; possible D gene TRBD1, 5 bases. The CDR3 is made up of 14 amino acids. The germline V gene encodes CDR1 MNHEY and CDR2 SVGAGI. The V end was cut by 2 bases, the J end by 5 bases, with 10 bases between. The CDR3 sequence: CASSYAGGDQPQHF. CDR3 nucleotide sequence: TGTGCCAGCAGTTACGCCGGGGGGGATCAGCCCCAGCATTTT.

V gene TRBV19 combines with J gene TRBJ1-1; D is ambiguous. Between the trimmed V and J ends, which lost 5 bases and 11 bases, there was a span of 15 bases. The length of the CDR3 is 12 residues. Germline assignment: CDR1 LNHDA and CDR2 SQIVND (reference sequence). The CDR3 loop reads CASSLTRSRAFF. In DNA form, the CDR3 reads TGTGCCAGTAGTCTAACTCGGTCGAGGGCTTTCTTT. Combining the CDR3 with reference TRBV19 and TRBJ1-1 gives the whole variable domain DGGITQSPKYLFRKEGQNVTLSCEQNLNHDAMYWYRQDPGQGLRLIYYSQIVNDFQKGDIAEGYSVSREKKESFPLTVTSAQKNPTAFYLCASSLTRSRAFFGQGTRLTVV.

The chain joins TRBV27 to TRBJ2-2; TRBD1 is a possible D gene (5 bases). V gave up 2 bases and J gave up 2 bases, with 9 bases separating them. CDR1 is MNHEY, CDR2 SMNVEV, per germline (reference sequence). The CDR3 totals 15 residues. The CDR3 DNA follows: TGTGCCAGCAGTTTAGCCCAGGGAAACACCGGGGAGCTGTTTTTT. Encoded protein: CASSLAQGNTGELFF.

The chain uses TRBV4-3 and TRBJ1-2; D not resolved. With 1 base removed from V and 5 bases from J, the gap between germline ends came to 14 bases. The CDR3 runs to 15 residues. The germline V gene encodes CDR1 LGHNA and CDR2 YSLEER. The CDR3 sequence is CASSQVEGRGYGYTF. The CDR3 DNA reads TGCGCCAGCAGCCAAGTGGAGGGTCGGGGTTATGGCTACACCTTC.

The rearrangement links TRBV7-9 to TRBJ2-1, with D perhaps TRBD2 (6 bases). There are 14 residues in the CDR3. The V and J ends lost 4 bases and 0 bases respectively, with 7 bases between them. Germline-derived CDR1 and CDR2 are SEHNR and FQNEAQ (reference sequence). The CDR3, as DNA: TGTGCCAGCAGCTGGGGGGACTCCTACAATGAGCAGTTCTTC. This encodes CASSWGDSYNEQFF.

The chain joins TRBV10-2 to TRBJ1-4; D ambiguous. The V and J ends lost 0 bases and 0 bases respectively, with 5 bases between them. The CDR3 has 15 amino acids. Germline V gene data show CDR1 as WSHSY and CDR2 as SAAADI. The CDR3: CASSESTATNEKLFF. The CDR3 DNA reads TGCGCCAGCAGTGAGTCAACGGCAACTAATGAAAAACTGTTTTTT.

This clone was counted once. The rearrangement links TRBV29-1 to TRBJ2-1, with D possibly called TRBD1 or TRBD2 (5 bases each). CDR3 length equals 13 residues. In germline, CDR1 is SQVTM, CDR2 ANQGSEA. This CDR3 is CKADTSSYNEQFF. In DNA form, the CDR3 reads TGCAAAGCGGACACTAGCTCCTACAATGAGCAGTTCTTC.

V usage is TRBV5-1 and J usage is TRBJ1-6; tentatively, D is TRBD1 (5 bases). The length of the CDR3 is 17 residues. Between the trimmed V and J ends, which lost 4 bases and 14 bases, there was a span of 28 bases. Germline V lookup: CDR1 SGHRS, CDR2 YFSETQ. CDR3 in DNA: TGCGCCAGCAGCGCGCCGGGCAAGGGGACGGAGAAATGGGCCCTCCACTTT. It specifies CASSAPGKGTEKWALHF. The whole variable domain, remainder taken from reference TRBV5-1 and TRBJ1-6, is KAGVTQTPRYLIKTRGQQVTLSCSPISGHRSVSWYQQTPGQGLQFLFEYFSETQRNKGNFPGRFSGRQFSNSRSEMNVSTLELGDSALYLCASSAPGKGTEKWALHFGNGTRLTVT.